This TCR beta chain was identified during a study of beta chain features in type 1 diabetes. Study-wide results and caveats: Lower insertion and higher deletion counts appeared at VDJ junctions in type 1 diabetes patients. Within each of all four CD4+ subsets, Type 1 diabetes patients had TCRB CDR3s that were moderately but significantly shorter. A PCR bias possibly favoring shorter templates would apply equally to patients and controls.

The isolated RNA, all of it, was reverse transcribed, so expressed TCRB transcripts were what got sequenced. Averages 1 million to 1.1 million reads characterized the stem cell-like memory T cell samples. Measured with immunoSEQ multiplex PCR; TCRdb has only the in-frame clones, and not every one. The repertoire holds about 47,000 clones, with roughly 47% as singletons. The CDR3 covers 13 residues. V trimming: 10 bases; J trimming: 2 bases; junction bases outside the gene matches: 7. Germline V gene sequence: CDR1 SNHLY, CDR2 FYNNEI. Sorting based on CD45RO/CCR7/CD25/CD127/CD95/CD27 separated CD4+ naive, central memory, regulatory and stem cell-like memory cells. This clone was counted a few times. The antigen remains undetermined.

Material: stem cell memory CD4+ T cells from blood. J is TRBJ2-5 and V is TRBV2; 7 bases match TRBD1. This clonotype was obtained from a man aged 30-40 years with type 1 diabetes. The CDR3 nucleotides read TGTGCCACCCACAGGGGCAAGCAAGAGACCCAGTACTTC. Its protein is CATHRGKQETQYF.